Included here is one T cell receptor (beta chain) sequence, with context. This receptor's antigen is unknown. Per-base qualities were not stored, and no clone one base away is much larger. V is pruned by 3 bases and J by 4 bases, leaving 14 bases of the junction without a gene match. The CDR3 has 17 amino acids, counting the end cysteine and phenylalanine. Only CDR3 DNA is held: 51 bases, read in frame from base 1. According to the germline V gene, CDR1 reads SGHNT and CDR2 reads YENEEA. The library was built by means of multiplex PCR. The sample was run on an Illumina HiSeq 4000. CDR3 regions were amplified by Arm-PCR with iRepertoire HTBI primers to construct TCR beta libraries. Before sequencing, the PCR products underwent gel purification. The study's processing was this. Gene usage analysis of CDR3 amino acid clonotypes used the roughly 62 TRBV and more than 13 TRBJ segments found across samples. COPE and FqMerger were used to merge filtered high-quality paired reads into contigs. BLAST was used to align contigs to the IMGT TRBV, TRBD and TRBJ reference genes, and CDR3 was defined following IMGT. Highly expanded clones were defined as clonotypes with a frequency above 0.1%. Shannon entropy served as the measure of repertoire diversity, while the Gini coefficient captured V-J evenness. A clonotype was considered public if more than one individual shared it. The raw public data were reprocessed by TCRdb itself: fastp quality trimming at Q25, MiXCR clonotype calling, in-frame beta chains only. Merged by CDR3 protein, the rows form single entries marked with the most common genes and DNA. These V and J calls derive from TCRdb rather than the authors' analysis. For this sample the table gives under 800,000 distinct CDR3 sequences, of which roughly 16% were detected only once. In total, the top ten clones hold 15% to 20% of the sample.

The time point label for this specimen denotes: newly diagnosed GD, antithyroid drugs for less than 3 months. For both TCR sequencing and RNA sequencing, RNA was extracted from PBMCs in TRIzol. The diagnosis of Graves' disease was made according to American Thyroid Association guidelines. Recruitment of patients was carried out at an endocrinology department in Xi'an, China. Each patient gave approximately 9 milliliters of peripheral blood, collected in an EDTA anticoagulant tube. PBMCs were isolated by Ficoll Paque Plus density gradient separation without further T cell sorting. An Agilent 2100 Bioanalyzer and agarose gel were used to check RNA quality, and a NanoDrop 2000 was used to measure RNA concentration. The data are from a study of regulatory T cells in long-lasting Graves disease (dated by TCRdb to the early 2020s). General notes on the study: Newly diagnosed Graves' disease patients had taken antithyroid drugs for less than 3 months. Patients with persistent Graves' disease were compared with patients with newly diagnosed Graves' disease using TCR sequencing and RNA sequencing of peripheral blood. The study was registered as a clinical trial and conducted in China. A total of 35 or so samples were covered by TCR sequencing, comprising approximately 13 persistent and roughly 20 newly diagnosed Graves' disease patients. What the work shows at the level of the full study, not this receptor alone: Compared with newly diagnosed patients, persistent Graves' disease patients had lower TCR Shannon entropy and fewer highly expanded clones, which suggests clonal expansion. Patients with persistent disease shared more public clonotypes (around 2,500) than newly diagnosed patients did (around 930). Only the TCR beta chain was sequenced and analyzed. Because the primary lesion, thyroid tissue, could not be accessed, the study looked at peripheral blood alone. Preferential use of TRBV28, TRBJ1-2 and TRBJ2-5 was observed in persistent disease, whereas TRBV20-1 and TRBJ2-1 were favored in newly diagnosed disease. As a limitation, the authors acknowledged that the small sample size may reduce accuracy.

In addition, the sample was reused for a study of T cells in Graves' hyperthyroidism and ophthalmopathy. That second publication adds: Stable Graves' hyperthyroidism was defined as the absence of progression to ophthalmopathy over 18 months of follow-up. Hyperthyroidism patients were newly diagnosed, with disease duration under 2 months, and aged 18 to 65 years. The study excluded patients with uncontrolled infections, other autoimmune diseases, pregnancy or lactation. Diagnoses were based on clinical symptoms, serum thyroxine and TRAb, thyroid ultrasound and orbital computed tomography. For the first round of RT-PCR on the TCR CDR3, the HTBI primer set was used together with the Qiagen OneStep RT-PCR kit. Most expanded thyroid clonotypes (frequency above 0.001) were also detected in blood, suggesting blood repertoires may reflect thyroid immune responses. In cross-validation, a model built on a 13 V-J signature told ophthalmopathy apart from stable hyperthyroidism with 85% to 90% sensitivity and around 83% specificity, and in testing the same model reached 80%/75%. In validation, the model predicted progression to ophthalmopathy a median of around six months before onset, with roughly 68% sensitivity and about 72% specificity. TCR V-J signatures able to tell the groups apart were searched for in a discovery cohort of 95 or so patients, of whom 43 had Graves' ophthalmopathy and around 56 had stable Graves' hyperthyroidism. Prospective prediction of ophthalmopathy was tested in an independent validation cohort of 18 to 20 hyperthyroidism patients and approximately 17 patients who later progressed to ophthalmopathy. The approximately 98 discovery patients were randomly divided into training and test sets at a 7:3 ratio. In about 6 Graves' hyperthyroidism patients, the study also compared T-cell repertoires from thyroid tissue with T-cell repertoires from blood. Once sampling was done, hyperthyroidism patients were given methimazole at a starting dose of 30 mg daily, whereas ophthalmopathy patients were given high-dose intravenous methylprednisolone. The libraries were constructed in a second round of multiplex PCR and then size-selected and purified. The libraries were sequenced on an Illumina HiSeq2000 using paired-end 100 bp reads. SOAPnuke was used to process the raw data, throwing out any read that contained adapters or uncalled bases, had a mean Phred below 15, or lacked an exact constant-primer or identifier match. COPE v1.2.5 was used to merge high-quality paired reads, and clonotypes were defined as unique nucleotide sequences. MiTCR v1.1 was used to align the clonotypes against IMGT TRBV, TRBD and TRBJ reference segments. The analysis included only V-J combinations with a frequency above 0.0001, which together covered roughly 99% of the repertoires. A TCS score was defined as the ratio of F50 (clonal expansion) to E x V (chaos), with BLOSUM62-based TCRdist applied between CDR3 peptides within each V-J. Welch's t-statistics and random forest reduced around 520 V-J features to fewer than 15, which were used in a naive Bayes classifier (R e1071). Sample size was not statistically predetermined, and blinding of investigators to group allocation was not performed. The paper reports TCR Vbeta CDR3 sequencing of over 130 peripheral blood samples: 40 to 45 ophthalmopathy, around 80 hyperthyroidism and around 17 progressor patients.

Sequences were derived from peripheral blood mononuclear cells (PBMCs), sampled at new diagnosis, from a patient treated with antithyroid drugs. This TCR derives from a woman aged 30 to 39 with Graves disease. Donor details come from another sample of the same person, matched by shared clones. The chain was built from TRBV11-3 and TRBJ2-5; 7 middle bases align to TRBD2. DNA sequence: TGTGCCAGCAGCTTGGCCGGTGGCTGGGAGGGGTCAGAGACCCAGTACTTC. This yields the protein CASSLAGGWEGSETQYF.